The rows below give T cell receptor beta chains drawn from one sample of a study of immune evolution from preneoplasia to lung adenocarcinoma. Sequenced by immunoSEQ multiplex PCR; TCRdb stores in-frame clones only, minus some. This table has about 2,500 clones, 70% to 85% appearing once. The sequenced sample was FFPE adjacent normal lung tissue. The receptors originated from a person aged 65-85 years with lung adenocarcinoma. CDR3s include the opening cysteine and the closing phenylalanine or tryptophan. D genes are given only for firm matches. Clone sizes are given selectively: once, few, many, or a class where the clone is expanded.

J	size	D	V	CDR3	DNA
TRBJ2-1	-	-	TRBV6-1	CASSGYRDSWEQFF	TGTGCCAGCAGTGGTTACCGGGACTCCTGGGAGCAGTTCTTC
TRBJ2-5	once	TRBD2	TRBV11-2	CASSSHLAGAQETQYF	TGTGCCAGCAGCTCCCATCTAGCGGGAGCCCAAGAGACCCAGTACTTC
TRBJ1-2	-	-	TRBV29-1	CSAWQEGYTF	TGCAGTGCCTGGCAAGAAGGCTACACCTTC
TRBJ2-5	once	-	TRBV20-1	CSKTNGETQYF	TGCAGTAAAACTAACGGGGAGACCCAGTACTTC
TRBJ1-5	-	TRBD1	TRBV28	CASSLFTGGIQPQHF	TGTGCCAGCAGTTTATTTACAGGGGGCATTCAGCCCCAGCATTTT
TRBJ1-2	few	-	TRBV15	CATSRDRVSGYTF	TGTGCCACCAGCAGAGACAGGGTTAGTGGCTACACCTTC
TRBJ2-5	-	TRBD2	TRBV29-1	CSVVGAGAGETQYF	TGCAGCGTTGTAGGAGCGGGAGCTGGAGAGACCCAGTACTTC
TRBJ2-1	-	TRBD2	TRBV18	CASSPTSGTYNEQFF	TGTGCCAGCTCACCTACAAGCGGGACCTACAATGAGCAGTTCTTC
TRBJ1-3	few	TRBD1	TRBV4-1	CASSHDREYHTIYF	TGCGCCAGCAGCCATGACAGGGAGTACCACACCATATATTTT
TRBJ1-2	large	-	TRBV7-2	CASSPALGYGYTF	TGTGCCAGCAGCCCCGCCCTCGGCTATGGCTACACCTTC
TRBJ1-5	once	-	TRBV7-8	CASSLAGINQPQHF	TGTGCCAGCAGCTTAGCAGGAATCAATCAGCCCCAGCATTTT
TRBJ2-2	-	TRBD2	TRBV10-3	CATGGSNTGELFF	TGTGCCACCGGGGGGTCGAACACCGGGGAGCTGTTTTTT
TRBJ2-1	once	-	TRBV21-1	CASSKGRAGSSYNEQFF	TGTGCCAGCAGCAAAGGGAGAGCGGGAAGCTCCTACAATGAGCAGTTCTTC
TRBJ1-1	-	-	TRBV28	CASSFTTTASEAFF	TGTGCCAGCAGTTTTACGACGACCGCCTCTGAAGCTTTCTTT
TRBJ2-7	-	-	TRBV7-2	CASSRNRGDRRSYEQYF	TGTGCCAGCAGCCGGAACCGGGGGGACAGGCGCTCCTACGAGCAGTACTTC
TRBJ2-6	-	-	TRBV9	CASSVEGGALSGANVLTF	TGTGCCAGCAGCGTAGAGGGGGGGGCCCTATCTGGGGCCAACGTCCTGACTTTC
TRBJ2-5	-	-	TRBV29-1	CSVESGVEETQYF	TGCAGCGTTGAATCGGGAGTTGAAGAGACCCAGTACTTC
TRBJ1-4	-	-	TRBV7-9	CASSLRGTTNEKLFF	TGTGCCAGCAGCTTACGGGGGACGACTAATGAAAAACTGTTTTTT
TRBJ2-1	-	TRBD2	TRBV29-1	CSVELSGSSYNEQFF	TGCAGCGTTGAATTGAGCGGGAGCTCCTACAATGAGCAGTTCTTC
TRBJ1-5	-	-	TRBV28	CASSLLSNQPQHF	TGTGCCAGCAGTTTATTGAGCAATCAGCCCCAGCATTTT
TRBJ2-3	once	-	TRBV18	CASSPPSGGRRTDTQYF	TGTGCCAGCTCACCACCATCTGGGGGTAGACGCACAGATACGCAGTATTTT
TRBJ1-2	large	TRBD1	TRBV29-1	CSVDLGTGANYGYTF	TGCAGCGTAGATTTAGGGACAGGAGCTAACTATGGCTACACCTTC
TRBJ2-7	-	TRBD2	TRBV14	CASSLAGVVVEQYF	TGTGCCAGCAGCCTAGCGGGAGTTGTGGTCGAGCAGTACTTC
TRBJ2-1	-	TRBD2	TRBV12-5	CASAPSRGSSYNEQFF	TGTGCTAGTGCCCCCTCGCGGGGGAGCTCCTACAATGAGCAGTTCTTC
TRBJ2-7	-	-	TRBV30	CAWRGVDRGHYEQYF	TGTGCCTGGAGAGGGGTTGACCGGGGTCACTACGAGCAGTACTTC
TRBJ2-5	-	-	TRBV6-6	CASSYDTGRETQYF	TGTGCCAGCAGTTACGATACAGGGAGGGAGACCCAGTACTTC
TRBJ1-5	-	TRBD1	TRBV6-1	CASSEGTGGNQPQHF	TGTGCCAGCAGTGAAGGGACAGGGGGCAATCAGCCCCAGCATTTT
TRBJ2-1	-	TRBD2	TRBV7-3	CASSLGAGGGNEQFF	TGTGCCAGCAGCTTAGGGGCGGGAGGCGGTAATGAGCAGTTCTTC
TRBJ2-2	-	TRBD1	TRBV28	CASSNDRGRETGELFF	TGTGCCAGCAGTAATGACAGGGGGCGGGAGACCGGGGAGCTGTTTTTT
TRBJ1-5	few	-	TRBV27	CATGFSNQPQHF	TGTGCCACAGGGTTTAGCAATCAGCCCCAGCATTTT
TRBJ2-7	-	-	TRBV27	CASSSSGPTNLRGSYEQYF	TGTGCCAGCAGCTCCTCGGGACCTACGAACCTAAGGGGCTCCTACGAGCAGTACTTC
TRBJ2-1	once	-	TRBV7-8	CASSFDIFGTTRKQFF	TGTGCCAGCAGCTTTGACATTTTCGGGACCACTCGGAAGCAGTTCTTC
TRBJ1-2	-	TRBD1	TRBV19	CASGYRGRNYGYTF	TGTGCCAGTGGATACAGGGGGCGGAACTATGGCTACACCTTC
TRBJ2-7	-	TRBD2	TRBV9	CASSVEASGMYEQYF	TGTGCCAGCAGCGTAGAGGCTAGCGGGATGTACGAGCAGTACTTC
TRBJ2-7	-	-	TRBV29-1	CSAQTLDNSYEQYF	TGCAGCGCTCAGACTCTGGACAACTCCTACGAGCAGTACTTC
TRBJ1-4	-	-	TRBV30	CAWSSKATNEKLFF	TGTGCCTGGAGTAGCAAGGCAACTAATGAAAAACTGTTTTTT
TRBJ2-5	-	-	TRBV7-9	CASSLVAGRSSETQYF	TGTGCCAGCAGCTTAGTCGCAGGGCGCAGTTCCGAGACCCAGTACTTC
TRBJ2-1	-	-	TRBV28	CASRERTGKGETQFF	TGTGCCAGCAGGGAAAGAACAGGGAAAGGGGAGACCCAGTTCTTC
TRBJ2-3	-	TRBD2	TRBV2	CASSFLAGGGPDTQYF	TGTGCCAGCAGTTTCCTAGCGGGGGGTGGCCCAGATACGCAGTATTTT
TRBJ2-3	-	-	TRBV11-2	CASSFNGRSSDTQYF	TGTGCCAGCAGCTTTAACGGGAGATCTTCAGATACGCAGTATTTT
TRBJ2-7	large	-	TRBV7-2	CASSLTTVREQYF	TGTGCCAGCAGCCTGACTACGGTACGCGAGCAGTACTTC
TRBJ2-2	-	-	TRBV9	CASSVDPYTGELFF	TGTGCCAGCAGCGTAGACCCGTACACCGGGGAGCTGTTTTTT
TRBJ2-1	-	-	TRBV18	CASSRTQEGLEFF	TGTGCCAGCTCACGCACGCAAGAGGGCCTAGAATTCTTC
TRBJ2-1	-	-	TRBV9	CASSPPGSSYNEQFF	TGTGCCAGCAGCCCCCCGGGGAGCTCCTACAATGAGCAGTTCTTC
TRBJ2-7	-	-	TRBV6-1	CASSESGYEQYF	TGTGCCAGCAGTGAATCGGGGTATGAGCAGTACTTC
TRBJ1-2	-	-	TRBV7-9	CASSLAVTAYGYTF	TGTGCCAGCAGCTTAGCGGTAACGGCCTATGGCTACACCTTC
TRBJ2-1	-	TRBD2	TRBV6-4	CASSSGSGSRYEQFF	TGTGCCAGCAGTTCGGGGAGCGGGAGTAGGTATGAGCAGTTCTTC
TRBJ2-1	-	-	TRBV4-1	CASSQEPGRGSYNEQFF	TGCGCCAGCAGCCAAGAGCCCGGGAGAGGGTCCTACAATGAGCAGTTCTTC
TRBJ2-1	-	-	TRBV15	CATSRDRQGSGEQFF	TGTGCCACCAGCAGAGATCGTCAGGGATCGGGTGAGCAGTTCTTC
TRBJ2-7	-	TRBD2	TRBV27	CASSGLAGAYEQYF	TGTGCCAGCAGTGGACTAGCGGGAGCCTACGAGCAGTACTTC
TRBJ2-3	-	TRBD1	TRBV7-8	CASSLTAGGLADTQYF	TGTGCCAGCAGCTTAACGGCAGGGGGCTTGGCAGATACGCAGTATTTT
TRBJ2-7	-	-	TRBV19	CARIFSGFPYEQYF	TGTGCCAGGATCTTTAGCGGTTTTCCCTACGAGCAGTACTTC
TRBJ2-7	-	TRBD2	TRBV7-3	CASSLRAGEVEQYF	TGTGCCAGCAGCTTACGCGCGGGAGAGGTCGAGCAGTACTTC
TRBJ2-7	-	-	TRBV6-1	CASVRGPQGYEQYF	TGTGCCAGCGTTCGGGGCCCACAGGGCTACGAGCAGTACTTC
TRBJ2-5	-	TRBD1	TRBV5-6	CASSLRTGETQYF	TGTGCCAGCAGCTTGCGGACAGGGGAGACCCAGTACTTC